The 5 T cell receptor beta chains given below trace back to one sample, sequenced in a study of blood T cell repertoires in COVID-19. Profiled with immunoSEQ multiplex PCR; TCRdb holds only in-frame clones, not every one. The data contain under 55,000 clones, more than 80% of them singletons. The sample comprised peripheral blood. These receptors were taken from a human donor in a cohort sampled during active COVID-19.

This chain links TRBV2 with TRBJ2-1, with 10 bases that match TRBD2. Looked up from germline, CDR1 is SNHLY and CDR2 is FYNNEI. This CDR3 is built from 15 residues. With 6 bases clipped from V and 4 bases from J, the junction kept 6 bases outside the gene matches. DNA for the CDR3: TGTGCCAGCAGCCTTCTAGCGGGAGCTTACAATGAGCAGTTCTTC. Residues: CASSLLAGAYNEQFF.

The CDR3 here is CASSLGRRGETQYF. The CDR3 DNA is TGCGCCAGCAGCTTGGGACGTAGAGGAGAGACCCAGTACTTC. The V gene is TRBV5-1, the J gene TRBJ2-5; D gene uncertain. The CDR3 contains 14 residues. Germline V gene data show CDR1 as SGHRS and CDR2 as YFSETQ. Trimming removed 0 bases at V and 4 bases at J, with 10 bases between.

This sequence joins TRBV5-6 and TRBJ1-1, with D uncertain. The germline V and J ends were trimmed by 3 bases and 1 base, with 10 bases remaining between them. This CDR3 region has 14 residues. In germline, CDR1 is SGHDT, CDR2 YYEEEE. CDR3: CASSSGYRNTEAFF. The CDR3 region has the DNA TGTGCCAGCAGCTCGGGTTATCGGAACACTGAAGCTTTCTTT.

The rearrangement links TRBV9 to TRBJ2-7; 9 bases agree with TRBD1. The CDR3 spans 15 residues. V trimming: 3 bases; J trimming: 2 bases; junction bases outside the gene matches: 6. Germline V lookup: CDR1 SGDLS, CDR2 YYNGEE. The CDR3 nucleotides read TGTGCCAGCAGCGCCGGGACAGGGAGGGCCTACGAGCAGTACTTC. Its translation: CASSAGTGRAYEQYF.

This clone was counted once. The V and J genes are TRBV5-3 and TRBJ1-4, with 10 positions matching TRBD1. TRBV5-3 is filed as an ORF, its function uncertain. This CDR3 has 17 residues. V dropped 4 bases and J dropped 8; count of bases not matched to a gene: 14. The CDR3 DNA follows: TGTGCCAGAAGCGGACCGGGACAGGGGTTAGTAAGCGAAAAACTGTTTTTT. Translating it yields CARSGPGQGLVSEKLFF.